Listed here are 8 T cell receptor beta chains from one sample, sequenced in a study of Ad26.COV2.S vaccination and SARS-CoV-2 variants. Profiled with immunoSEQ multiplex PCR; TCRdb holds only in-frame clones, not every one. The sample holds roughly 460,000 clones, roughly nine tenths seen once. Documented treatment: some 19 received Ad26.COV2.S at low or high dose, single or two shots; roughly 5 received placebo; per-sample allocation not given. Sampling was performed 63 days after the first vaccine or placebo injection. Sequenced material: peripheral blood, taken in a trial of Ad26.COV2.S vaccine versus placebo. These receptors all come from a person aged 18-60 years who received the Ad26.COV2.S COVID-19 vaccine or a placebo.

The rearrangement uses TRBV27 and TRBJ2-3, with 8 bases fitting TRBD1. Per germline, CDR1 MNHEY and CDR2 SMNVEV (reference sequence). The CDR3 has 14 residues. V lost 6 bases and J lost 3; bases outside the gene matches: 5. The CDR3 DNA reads TGTGCCAGCAGACCAGGGGGCTGGACAGATACGCAGTATTTT. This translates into CASRPGGWTDTQYF.

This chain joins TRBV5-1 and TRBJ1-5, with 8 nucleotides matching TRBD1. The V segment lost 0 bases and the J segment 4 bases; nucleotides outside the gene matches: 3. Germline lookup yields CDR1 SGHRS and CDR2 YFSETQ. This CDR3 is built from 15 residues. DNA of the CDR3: TGCGCCAGCAGCTTGGCCGGGACAGGAAATCAGCCCCAGCATTTT. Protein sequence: CASSLAGTGNQPQHF.

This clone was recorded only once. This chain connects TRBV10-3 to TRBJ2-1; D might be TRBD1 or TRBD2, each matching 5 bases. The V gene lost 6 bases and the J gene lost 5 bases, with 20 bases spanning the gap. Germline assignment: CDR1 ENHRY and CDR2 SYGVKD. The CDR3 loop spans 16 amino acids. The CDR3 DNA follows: TGTGCCATCAGCCGAAGGGGACCCCAGGAACACAATGAGCAGTTCTTC. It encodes CAISRRGPQEHNEQFF.

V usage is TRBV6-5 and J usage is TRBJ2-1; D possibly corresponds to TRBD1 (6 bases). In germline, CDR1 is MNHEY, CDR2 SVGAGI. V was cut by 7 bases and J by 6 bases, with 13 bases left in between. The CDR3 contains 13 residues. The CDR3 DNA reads TGTGCCAGCACCCTCCCAGGGGTCAATGAGCAGTTCTTC. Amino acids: CASTLPGVNEQFF.

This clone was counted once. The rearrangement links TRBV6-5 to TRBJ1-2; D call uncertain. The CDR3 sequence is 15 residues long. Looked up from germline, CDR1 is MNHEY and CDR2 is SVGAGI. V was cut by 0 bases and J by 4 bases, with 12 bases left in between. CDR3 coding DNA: TGTGCCAGCAGTTACTCGAGAGGGCGGGGCTATGGCTACACCTTC. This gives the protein CASSYSRGRGYGYTF.

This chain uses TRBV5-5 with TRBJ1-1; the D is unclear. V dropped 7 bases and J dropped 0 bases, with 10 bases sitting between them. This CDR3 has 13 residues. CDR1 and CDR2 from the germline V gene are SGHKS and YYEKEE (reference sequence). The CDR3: CASVEQVNTEAFF. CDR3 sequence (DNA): TGTGCCAGCGTAGAGCAGGTGAACACTGAAGCTTTCTTT.

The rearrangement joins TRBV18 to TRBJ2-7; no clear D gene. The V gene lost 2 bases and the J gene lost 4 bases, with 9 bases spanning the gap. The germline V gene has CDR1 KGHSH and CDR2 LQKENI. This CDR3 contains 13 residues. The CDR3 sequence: CASSPDLDYEQYF. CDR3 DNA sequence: TGTGCCAGCTCACCAGACCTCGATTACGAGCAGTACTTC.

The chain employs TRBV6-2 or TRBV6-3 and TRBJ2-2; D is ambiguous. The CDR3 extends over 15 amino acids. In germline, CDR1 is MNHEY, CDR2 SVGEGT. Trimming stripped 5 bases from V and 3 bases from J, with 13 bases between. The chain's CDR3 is CASSQPIRDTGELFF. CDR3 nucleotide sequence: TGTGCCAGCAGTCAACCTATCCGTGACACCGGGGAGCTGTTTTTT.